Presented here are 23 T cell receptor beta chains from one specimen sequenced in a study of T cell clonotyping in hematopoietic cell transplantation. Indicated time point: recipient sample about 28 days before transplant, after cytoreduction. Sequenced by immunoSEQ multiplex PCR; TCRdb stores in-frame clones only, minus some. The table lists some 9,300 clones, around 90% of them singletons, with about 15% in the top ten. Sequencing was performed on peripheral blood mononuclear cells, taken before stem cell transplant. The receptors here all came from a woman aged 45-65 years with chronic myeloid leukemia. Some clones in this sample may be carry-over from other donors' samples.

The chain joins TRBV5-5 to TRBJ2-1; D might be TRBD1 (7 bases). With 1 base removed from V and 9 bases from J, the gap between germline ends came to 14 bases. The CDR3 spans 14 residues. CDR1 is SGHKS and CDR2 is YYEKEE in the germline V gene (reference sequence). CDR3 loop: CASSLTGDSGEQFF. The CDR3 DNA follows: TGTGCCAGCAGCTTGACAGGGGACTCCGGTGAGCAGTTCTTC.

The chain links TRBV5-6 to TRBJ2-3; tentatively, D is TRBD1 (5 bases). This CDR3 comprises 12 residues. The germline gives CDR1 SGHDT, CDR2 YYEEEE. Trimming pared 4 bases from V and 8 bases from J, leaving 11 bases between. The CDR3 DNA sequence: TGTGCCAGCAGCCCTGGGCAGGGTACGCAGTATTTT. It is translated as CASSPGQGTQYF.

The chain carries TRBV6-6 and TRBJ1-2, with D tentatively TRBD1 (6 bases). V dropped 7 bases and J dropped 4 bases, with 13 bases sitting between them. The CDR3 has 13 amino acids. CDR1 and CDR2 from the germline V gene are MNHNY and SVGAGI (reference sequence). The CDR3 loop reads CASNPDSRYGYTF. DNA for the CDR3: TGTGCCAGCAACCCGGACAGCCGCTATGGCTACACCTTC.

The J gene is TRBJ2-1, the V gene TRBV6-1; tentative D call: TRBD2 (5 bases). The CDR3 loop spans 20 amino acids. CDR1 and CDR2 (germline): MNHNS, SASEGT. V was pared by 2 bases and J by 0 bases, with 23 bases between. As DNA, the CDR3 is TGTGCCAGCAGTGAATCAGCTACCCACGGGCGGAGGAGCTCCTACAATGAGCAGTTCTTC. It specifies CASSESATHGRRSSYNEQFF.

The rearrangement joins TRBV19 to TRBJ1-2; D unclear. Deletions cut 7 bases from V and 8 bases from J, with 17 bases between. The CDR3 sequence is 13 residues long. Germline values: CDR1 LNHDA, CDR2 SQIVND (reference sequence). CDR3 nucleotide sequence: TGTGCCAGTACCGGACTCTTTCTAAAAGGCTACACCTTC. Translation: CASTGLFLKGYTF.

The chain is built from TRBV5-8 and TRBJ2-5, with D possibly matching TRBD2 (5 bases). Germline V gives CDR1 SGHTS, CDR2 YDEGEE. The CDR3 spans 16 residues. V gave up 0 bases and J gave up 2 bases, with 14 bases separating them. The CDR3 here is CASSLGMGGLQETQYF. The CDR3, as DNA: TGTGCCAGCAGCTTGGGAATGGGCGGGCTTCAAGAGACCCAGTACTTC.

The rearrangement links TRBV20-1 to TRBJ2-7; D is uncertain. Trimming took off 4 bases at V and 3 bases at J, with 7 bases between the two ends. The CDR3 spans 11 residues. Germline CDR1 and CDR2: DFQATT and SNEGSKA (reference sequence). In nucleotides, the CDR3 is TGCAGTGCTATCCTTGACTACGAGCAGTACTTC. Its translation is CSAILDYEQYF.

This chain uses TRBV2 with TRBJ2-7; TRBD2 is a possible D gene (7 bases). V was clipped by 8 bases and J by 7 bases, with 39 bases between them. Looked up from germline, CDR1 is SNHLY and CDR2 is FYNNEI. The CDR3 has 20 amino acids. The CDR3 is CASQGIRGVLGRASGKEQYF. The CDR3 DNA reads TGTGCCAGCCAGGGGATCAGGGGCGTGCTAGGGAGGGCCTCTGGAAAAGAGCAGTACTTC. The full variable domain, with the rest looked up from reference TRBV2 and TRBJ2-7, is EPEVTQTPSHQVTQMGQEVILRCVPISNHLYFYWYRQILGQKVEFLVSFYNNEISEKSEIFDDQFSVERPDGSNFTLKIRSTKLEDSAMYFCASQGIRGVLGRASGKEQYFGPGTRLTVT.

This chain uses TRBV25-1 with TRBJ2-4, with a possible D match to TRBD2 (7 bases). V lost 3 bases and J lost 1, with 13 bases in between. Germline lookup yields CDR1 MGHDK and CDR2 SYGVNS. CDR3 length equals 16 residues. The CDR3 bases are TGTGCCAGCAGTGATAATCGGGGGGCCGCCAAAAACATTCAGTACTTC. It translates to CASSDNRGAAKNIQYF.

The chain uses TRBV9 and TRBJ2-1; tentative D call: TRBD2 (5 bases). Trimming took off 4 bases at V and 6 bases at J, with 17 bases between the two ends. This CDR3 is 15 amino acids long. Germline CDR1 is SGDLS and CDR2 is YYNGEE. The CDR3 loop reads CASSPTLAEGNEQFF. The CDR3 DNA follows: TGTGCCAGCAGCCCGACCCTAGCTGAGGGCAATGAGCAGTTCTTC.

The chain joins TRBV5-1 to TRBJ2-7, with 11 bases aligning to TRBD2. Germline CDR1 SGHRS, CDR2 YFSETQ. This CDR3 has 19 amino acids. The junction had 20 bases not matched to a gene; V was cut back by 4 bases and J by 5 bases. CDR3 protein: CASSAIPGLAESQANEQYF. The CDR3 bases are TGCGCCAGCAGCGCCATACCGGGACTAGCGGAAAGTCAAGCCAACGAGCAGTACTTC.

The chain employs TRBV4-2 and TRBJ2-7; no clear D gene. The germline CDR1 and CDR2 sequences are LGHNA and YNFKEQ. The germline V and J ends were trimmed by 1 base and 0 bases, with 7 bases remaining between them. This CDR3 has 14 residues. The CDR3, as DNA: TGTGCCAGCAGCCAAGGGCGGCACTCCTACGAGCAGTACTTC. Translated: CASSQGRHSYEQYF.

The CDR3 bases are TGTGCCAGCAGCTTAATGACAGGGGCCGGGGAGCTGTTTTTT. Translating gives CASSLMTGAGELFF. The V call is TRBV11-2, the J call TRBJ2-2; TRBD1 matches at 8 bases. Germline V gives CDR1 SGHAT, CDR2 FQNNGV. CDR3 size: 14 residues. Trimming at V came to 2 bases and at J to 6 bases, leaving 2 bases not matched to a gene.

CDR3 protein: CASSFLTGPNYNEQFF. CDR3 DNA: TGTGCCAGCAGCTTTCTGACAGGGCCAAATTACAATGAGCAGTTCTTC. The chain links TRBV13 to TRBJ2-1; 7 bases match TRBD1. Germline V gene lookup returns CDR1 PRHDT and CDR2 FYEKMQ (reference sequence). Trimming removed 3 bases from V and 4 bases from J; junction bases left unmatched: 9. The CDR3 totals 16 residues.

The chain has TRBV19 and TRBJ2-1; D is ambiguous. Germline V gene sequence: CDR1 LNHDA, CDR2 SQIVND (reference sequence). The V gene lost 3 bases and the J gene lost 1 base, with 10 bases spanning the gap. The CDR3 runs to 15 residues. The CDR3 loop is CASSITRRSYNEQFF. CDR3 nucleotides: TGTGCCAGTAGTATCACCCGACGTTCCTACAATGAGCAGTTCTTC.

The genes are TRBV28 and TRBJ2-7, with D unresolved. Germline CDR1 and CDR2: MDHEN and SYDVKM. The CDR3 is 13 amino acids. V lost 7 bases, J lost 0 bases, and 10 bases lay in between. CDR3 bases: TGTGCCAGCAAAGGTTACGGCTCCTACGAGCAGTACTTC. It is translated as CASKGYGSYEQYF.

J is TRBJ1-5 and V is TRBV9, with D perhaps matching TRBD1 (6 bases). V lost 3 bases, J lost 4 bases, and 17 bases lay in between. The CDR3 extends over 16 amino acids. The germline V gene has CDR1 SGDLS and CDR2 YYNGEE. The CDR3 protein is CASSEGGGQNNQPQHF. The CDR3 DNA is TGTGCCAGCAGCGAGGGTGGGGGGCAGAATAATCAGCCCCAGCATTTT.

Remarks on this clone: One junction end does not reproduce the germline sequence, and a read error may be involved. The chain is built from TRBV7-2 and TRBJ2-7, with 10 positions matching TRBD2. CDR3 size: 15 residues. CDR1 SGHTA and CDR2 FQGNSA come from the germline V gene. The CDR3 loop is CASSIAGGPTYEQYF. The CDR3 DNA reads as TGTGCCAGCAGCATAGCGGGAGGCCCGACCTACGAGCAGTACTTC.

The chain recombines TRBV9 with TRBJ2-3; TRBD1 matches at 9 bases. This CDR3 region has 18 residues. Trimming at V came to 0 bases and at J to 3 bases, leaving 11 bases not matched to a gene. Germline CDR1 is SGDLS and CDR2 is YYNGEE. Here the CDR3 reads CASSVAPTGGAGTDTQYF. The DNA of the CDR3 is TGTGCCAGCAGCGTAGCCCCCACAGGGGGCGCCGGGACAGATACGCAGTATTTT.

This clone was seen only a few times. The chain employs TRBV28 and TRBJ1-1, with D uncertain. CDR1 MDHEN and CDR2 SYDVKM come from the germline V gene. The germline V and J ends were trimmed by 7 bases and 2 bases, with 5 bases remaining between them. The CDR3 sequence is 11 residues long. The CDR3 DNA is TGTGCCAGCAAGGTCAACACTGAAGCTTTCTTT. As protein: CASKVNTEAFF.

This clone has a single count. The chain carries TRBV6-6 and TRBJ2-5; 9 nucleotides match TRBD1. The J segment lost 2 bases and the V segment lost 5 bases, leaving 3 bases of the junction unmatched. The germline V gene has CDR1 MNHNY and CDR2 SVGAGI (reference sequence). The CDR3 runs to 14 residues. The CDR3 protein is CASSDRGEQETQYF. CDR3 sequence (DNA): TGTGCCAGCAGTGACAGGGGGGAACAAGAGACCCAGTACTTC.

The CDR3 region has the DNA TGTGCCAGCAGCGAACTTCTAGCGGGAGTAGGCGAGCAGTACTTC. Amino acids: CASSELLAGVGEQYF. This chain links TRBV28 with TRBJ2-7; 10 bases match TRBD2. V lost 6 bases to trimming and J lost 6 bases; unmatched junction nucleotides: 11. CDR1 MDHEN and CDR2 SYDVKM come from the germline V gene. This CDR3 contains 15 residues.

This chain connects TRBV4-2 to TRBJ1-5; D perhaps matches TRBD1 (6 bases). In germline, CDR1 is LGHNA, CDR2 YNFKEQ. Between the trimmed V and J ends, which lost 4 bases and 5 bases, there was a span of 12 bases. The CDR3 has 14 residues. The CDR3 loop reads CASSRTGSYQPQHF. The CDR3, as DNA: TGTGCCAGCAGCCGAACAGGGTCGTATCAGCCCCAGCATTTT.